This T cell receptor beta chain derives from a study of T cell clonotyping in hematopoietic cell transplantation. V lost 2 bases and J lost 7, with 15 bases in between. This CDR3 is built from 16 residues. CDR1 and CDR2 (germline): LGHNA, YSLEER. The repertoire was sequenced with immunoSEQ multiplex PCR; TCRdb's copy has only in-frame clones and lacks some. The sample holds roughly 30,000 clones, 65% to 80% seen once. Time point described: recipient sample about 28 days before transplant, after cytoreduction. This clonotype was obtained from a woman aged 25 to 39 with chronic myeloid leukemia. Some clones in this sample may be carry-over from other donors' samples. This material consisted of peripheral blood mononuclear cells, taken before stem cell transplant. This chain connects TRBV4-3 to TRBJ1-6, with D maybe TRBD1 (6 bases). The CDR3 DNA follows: TGCGCCAGCAGCCAACTCTCCGACAGGTCGAATTCACCCCTCCACTTT. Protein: CASSQLSDRSNSPLHF.